The entry below gives a single TCR beta chain sequence along with its context. Just one base apart from a much larger clone, this may be a read error. This entry belongs to a study of HIV-infected patients and healthy controls. TCRdb recomputed calls from the 5' RACE reads with MiXCR, one row per CDR3 protein. The repertoire includes roughly 68,000 distinct CDR3 sequences, approximately 21% of them detected once, and about 1.5% sits in the top ten. The V end lost 3 bases, the J end lost 2 bases, and 5 bases lay between the germline ends. This CDR3 is 12 amino acids long. Germline CDR1 reads DFQATT; CDR2 reads SNEGSKA (reference sequence).

The rearrangement uses TRBV20-1 and TRBJ1-5; no reliable D call. The source is a human donor in good health. The sequenced sample was CD4+ T cells from blood. DNA of the CDR3: TGCAGTGCTAGGGACGGCAATCAGCCCCAGCATTTT. Its protein product is CSARDGNQPQHF.